This T cell receptor beta chain emerged from a study of shared clonotypes between healthy human individuals. About the study: Three CD4 naive, three CD4 memory, two CD8 naive and one CD8 memory plate were used per donor.

Everyone who donated was a Caucasian adult who lived in Nashville, Tennessee. This CDR3 has 10 residues. The V end lost 1 base, the J end lost 7 bases, and 3 bases lay between the germline ends. CDR1 is SQVTM, CDR2 ANQGSEA, per germline. A deep-level run was used for the assay. Under the authors' procedure: Filtering of immunoSEQ junctional sequences could not match full-length read filtering. TCRdb's table, derived via immunoSEQ multiplex PCR, lists solely in-frame clones and lacks some. Clonal size and the V and J genes are those of that table, whereas D and trimming came from the DNA. The table shows 2.5 million or so clones, with just over 90% occurring only once.

The sequenced sample was naive CD4+ T cells sorted from blood. Subset specified: CD45RA+ positively selected. The chain uses TRBV29-1 and TRBJ2-3; D call uncertain. The source of this sequence is a young man in good health. The DNA of the CDR3 is TGCAGCGTTGAAGCAAATACGCAGTATTTT. It specifies CSVEANTQYF.